The 24 T cell receptor beta chains reported below all come from one sample, sequenced in a study of cytomegalovirus exposure and HLA in healthy donors. PCR involved 60 Vbeta and 13 Jbeta primers. Sequencing was performed with immunoSEQ multiplex PCR; in TCRdb, only in-frame clones are kept and a portion is missing. The data contain roughly 200,000 clones, about 82% of them singletons. Input material: PBMCs. The receptors shown here come from a man under 40 in good health and CMV-seronegative.

This clone has only one observation. The germline gene is not matched at one end of the junction; a read error may be the cause. The CDR3 loop is CGAQRRNFTGASVLTF. The CDR3, as DNA: TGTGGGGCACAAAGGCGTAACTTTACTGGGGCCAGCGTCCTGACTTTC. V is TRBV7-8 and J is TRBJ2-6; tentative D call: TRBD1 (5 bases). In germline, CDR1 is SGHVS, CDR2 FQNEAQ. The CDR3 is 16 amino acids. The entire variable domain, with the rest obtained from reference TRBV7-8 and TRBJ2-6, is as follows: GAGVSQSPRYKVAKRGQDVALRCDPISGHVSLFWYQQALGQGPEFLTYFQNEAQLDKSGLPSDRFFAERPEGSVSTLKIQRTQQEDSAVYLCGAQRRNFTGASVLTFGAGSRLTVL.

The V gene is TRBV4-2, the J gene TRBJ2-2; TRBD2 agrees at 11 bases. Germline CDR1 reads LGHNA; CDR2 reads YNFKEQ. The CDR3 covers 16 residues. With 0 bases clipped from V and 10 bases from J, the junction kept 7 bases outside the gene matches. The chain's CDR3 is CASSQDLTSGATELFF. Here the CDR3 DNA reads TGTGCCAGCAGCCAAGATCTGACTAGCGGGGCCACGGAGCTGTTTTTT.

In this sample, this clone turned up once. The rearrangement uses TRBV5-6 and TRBJ1-2, with 11 bases matching TRBD1. Germline V gene sequence: CDR1 SGHDT, CDR2 YYEEEE. This CDR3 comprises 14 residues. V gave up 0 bases and J gave up 8 bases; unmatched junction bases: 3. In nucleotides, the CDR3 is TGTGCCAGCAGCTTGGAGTGGACAGGGGGCGGCTACACCTTC. It specifies CASSLEWTGGGYTF.

The chain uses TRBV7-2 and TRBJ2-1; 8 bases map to TRBD2. The trim removed 7 bases at V and 6 bases at J, leaving 20 bases unmatched. CDR1 and CDR2 from the germline V gene are SGHTA and FQGNSA. This CDR3 is built from 18 residues. The CDR3: CASTPGTRGGGYTNEQFF. CDR3 DNA sequence: TGTGCCAGCACCCCCGGGACTAGAGGCGGCGGGTACACCAATGAGCAGTTCTTC.

V gene TRBV6-6 combines with J gene TRBJ2-2; D may be TRBD2 (6 bases). Germline V gene lookup returns CDR1 MNHNY and CDR2 SVGAGI (reference sequence). The CDR3 is made up of 15 amino acids. Trimming left V 10 bases short and J 3 bases short, with 18 bases between. The DNA for the CDR3 is TGTGCCATTAACCCCGGGACTTCCTACACCGGGGAGCTGTTTTTT. Protein sequence: CAINPGTSYTGELFF.

The J gene is TRBJ2-7, the V gene TRBV6-5; perhaps TRBD1 as D (5 bases). The V end lost 8 bases, the J end lost 3 bases, and 14 bases lay between the germline ends. Germline assignment: CDR1 MNHEY and CDR2 SVGAGI. The CDR3 is 13 amino acids. DNA for the CDR3: TGTGCCAGCTCCTCCGGACACAACTACGAGCAGTACTTC. Residues: CASSSGHNYEQYF.

Written as DNA, the CDR3 is TGTGCCAGCAGCTTGAGGGGGACAGGGACTGAAAAACTGTTTTTT. Translating gives CASSLRGTGTEKLFF. The V and J genes are TRBV7-8 and TRBJ1-4, with 9 bases that match TRBD1. V lost 3 bases, J lost 7 bases, and 6 bases stayed unmatched. The CDR3 consists of 15 residues. Germline V gene lookup returns CDR1 SGHVS and CDR2 FQNEAQ.

The V and J genes are TRBV5-6 and TRBJ2-7; 11 bases fit TRBD1. This CDR3 comprises 15 residues. After removal of 0 bases from V and 5 bases from J, the junction contained 4 bases not matched to a gene. CDR1 is SGHDT and CDR2 is YYEEEE in the germline V gene. The CDR3 bases are TGTGCCAGCAGCTTGGTGGGGACAGGGGGGGACGAGCAGTACTTC. Translating it yields CASSLVGTGGDEQYF.

This CDR3 is CAISDPGLAGGPSYEQYF. CDR3 sequence (DNA): TGTGCCATCAGTGACCCGGGACTAGCGGGGGGTCCCTCCTACGAGCAGTACTTC. This chain links TRBV10-3 with TRBJ2-7; 15 bases match TRBD2. The junction had 6 bases not matched to a gene; V was cut back by 3 bases and J by 0 bases. CDR1 is ENHRY and CDR2 is SYGVKD in the germline V gene. CDR3 length: 18 amino acids.

The chain couples TRBV7-3 to TRBJ2-3; D remains ambiguous. This CDR3 is built from 17 residues. V was shortened by 0 bases and J by 0 bases, with 13 bases between the two germline ends. Germline V gene sequence: CDR1 SGHTA, CDR2 FQGTGA. The CDR3: CASSLTVSGPSTDTQYF. CDR3 in DNA: TGTGCCAGCAGCTTAACTGTATCTGGCCCTAGCACAGATACGCAGTATTTT.

The CDR3 DNA is TGTGCCAGCAGCTTCGGGACAGGGGTCACAGATACGCAGTATTTT. The encoded protein is CASSFGTGVTDTQYF. The rearrangement joins TRBV5-6 to TRBJ2-3, with 10 nucleotides matching TRBD1. This CDR3 region has 15 residues. Germline assignment: CDR1 SGHDT and CDR2 YYEEEE. V lost 2 bases, J lost 2 bases, and 2 bases stayed unmatched.

CDR3 DNA sequence: TGTGCCAGCAGTGCGGGACTAGCGGGCTCCGAGCAGTACTTC. It translates to CASSAGLAGSEQYF. This chain links TRBV2 with TRBJ2-7; 12 nucleotides agree with TRBD2. Trimming at V came to 4 bases and at J to 6 bases, leaving 4 bases not matched to a gene. Germline CDR1 SNHLY, CDR2 FYNNEI. The CDR3 totals 14 residues.

The rearrangement links TRBV7-9 to TRBJ2-1; 7 nucleotides agree with TRBD1. The junction had 16 bases not matched to a gene; V was cut back by 7 bases and J by 4 bases. Germline V gene data show CDR1 as SEHNR and CDR2 as FQNEAQ (reference sequence). This CDR3 contains 17 residues. CDR3 sequence reads: CASNHLTGTVGYNEQFF. The CDR3 region has the DNA TGTGCCAGCAACCACCTGACAGGGACGGTTGGTTACAATGAGCAGTTCTTC.

The CDR3 reads CASSYDGDSSYEQYF. DNA for the CDR3: TGTGCCAGCAGTTACGACGGGGACAGCTCCTACGAGCAGTACTTC. The rearrangement uses TRBV6-6 and TRBJ2-7; 7 bases align to TRBD1. Trimming cost V 2 bases and J 0 bases; bases outside gene matches: 4. There are 15 residues in the CDR3. Germline V gives CDR1 MNHNY, CDR2 SVGAGI (reference sequence).

This clone occurred once. The CDR3 spells CASSQGTSGDTQYF. The DNA of the CDR3 is TGTGCCAGCAGCCAAGGGACTAGCGGGGATACGCAGTATTTT. This chain uses TRBV4-2 with TRBJ2-3, with TRBD2 identical over 11 bases. CDR1 is LGHNA and CDR2 is YNFKEQ in the germline V gene. V lost 1 base, J lost 6 bases, and 0 bases stayed unmatched. CDR3 size: 14 residues.

The rearrangement uses TRBV7-9 and TRBJ1-6; the D gene is possibly TRBD1 (5 bases). There are 16 residues in the CDR3. From germline, CDR1 is SEHNR and CDR2 FQNEAQ (reference sequence). The V gene lost 5 bases and the J gene lost 3 bases, with 14 bases spanning the gap. The CDR3 region has the DNA TGTGCCAGCAGCCCCGGGCCAGGGAACTATAATTCACCCCTCCACTTT. Protein product: CASSPGPGNYNSPLHF.

This rearrangement joins TRBV18 to TRBJ2-7; D remains ambiguous. Deletions cut 0 bases from V and 3 bases from J, with 9 bases between. Germline loops: CDR1 KGHSH, CDR2 LQKENI. CDR3 size: 14 residues. The DNA for the CDR3 is TGTGCCAGCTCACCACCCGAGAGATACTACGAGCAGTACTTC. Translated, it gives CASSPPERYYEQYF.

This chain uses TRBV10-2 with TRBJ2-5; the D gene is possibly TRBD2 (6 bases). The CDR3 contains 17 residues. V was cut by 4 bases and J by 5 bases, with 23 bases left in between. CDR1 and CDR2 (germline): WSHSY, SAAADI. The CDR3 spells CASSGDVTREVSETQYF. The CDR3 bases are TGCGCCAGCAGTGGGGATGTTACTAGGGAGGTGTCGGAGACCCAGTACTTC.

The chain recombines TRBV18 with TRBJ1-5, with 8 bases lining up with TRBD1. In germline, CDR1 is KGHSH, CDR2 LQKENI. The V and J ends lost 2 bases and 7 bases, in that order; junction bases with no gene match: 7. This CDR3 comprises 15 residues. In DNA, the CDR3 is TGTGCCAGCTCACCAGTACAGGGGGAAGGGCAGCCCCAGCATTTT. Translated, it gives CASSPVQGEGQPQHF.

This rearrangement joins TRBV7-6 to TRBJ1-1; TRBD1 matches 7 bases. J was trimmed by 3 bases and V by 3 bases; bases with no gene match: 10. This CDR3 has 16 residues. CDR1 and CDR2 (germline): SGHVS, FNYEAQ. Here the CDR3 reads CASSLGEQTGYTEAFF. DNA for the CDR3: TGTGCCAGCAGCTTGGGCGAGCAGACAGGGTACACTGAAGCTTTCTTT.

This clone was seen once. This chain connects TRBV6-1 to TRBJ2-7, with D perhaps TRBD2 (6 bases). Trimming cost V 1 base and J 2 bases, with 15 bases left between them. CDR3 length equals 16 residues. Germline V gene data show CDR1 as MNHNS and CDR2 as SASEGT. The CDR3 DNA reads TGTGCCAGCAGTGAAGTAGTCCGAGGAGGGGCCTACGAGCAGTACTTC. As protein: CASSEVVRGGAYEQYF.

This clone was counted a single time. The chain uses TRBV11-3 and TRBJ2-1, with TRBD1 identical over 7 bases. V dropped 4 bases and J dropped 7; count of bases not matched to a gene: 7. The CDR3 consists of 14 residues. Germline CDR1 and CDR2: SGHNT and YENEEA. CDR3 loop: CASSSRQGANEQFF. The CDR3 DNA sequence: TGTGCCAGCAGCTCCCGACAGGGCGCGAATGAGCAGTTCTTC.

V is TRBV29-1 and J is TRBJ2-7; 8 bases fit TRBD2. This CDR3 spans 14 amino acids. Per germline, CDR1 SQVTM and CDR2 ANQGSEA. Germline trimming cut 6 bases from V and 2 bases from J; bases unmatched to any gene: 9. The CDR3 loop is CSVTGGSKAYEQYF. CDR3 sequence (DNA): TGCAGCGTCACGGGGGGGTCCAAAGCCTACGAGCAGTACTTC.

This clone was recorded once. The CDR3 coding sequence is TGTGCCAGCAGTCCAACACAGCTCACAGATACGCAGTATTTT. This codes for CASSPTQLTDTQYF. This sequence joins TRBV7-2 and TRBJ2-3; D gene uncertain. The CDR3 has 14 amino acids. Germline V gene lookup returns CDR1 SGHTA and CDR2 FQGNSA. The V end was cut by 6 bases, the J end by 2 bases, with 12 bases between. Complete variable domain (other parts from reference TRBV7-2 and TRBJ2-3): GAGVSQSPSNKVTEKGKDVELRCDPISGHTALYWYRQSLGQGLEFLIYFQGNSAPDKSGLPSDRFSAERTGGSVSTLTIQRTQQEDSAVYLCASSPTQLTDTQYFGPGTRLTVL.